One sample yielded the 24 T cell receptor beta chains listed below, sequenced in a study of blood T cell dynamics during melanoma immunotherapy. Using immunoSEQ multiplex PCR, the repertoire was profiled, and TCRdb retains in-frame clones only, with some absent. The profile covers about 19,000 clones, with 87% appearing a single time and about 8% taken by the ten largest. Time point meaning: week 3, after first cycle of checkpoint inhibitor. The sequences come from blood, collected from a patient treated with checkpoint blockade. These receptors were taken from a human donor with melanoma.

V gene TRBV19 combines with J gene TRBJ1-5; D gene ambiguous. CDR1 LNHDA and CDR2 SQIVND come from the germline V gene (reference sequence). Trimming shortened V by 5 bases and J by 1 base, and 12 bases separated the two germline ends. CDR3 size: 15 residues. CDR3 loop: CASSANRASNQPQHF. CDR3 nucleotides: TGTGCCAGTAGTGCGAATAGGGCCAGCAATCAGCCCCAGCATTTT.

The chain employs TRBV7-9 and TRBJ1-2, with D unclear. CDR3 length equals 14 residues. Trimming removed 4 bases at V and 2 bases at J, with 11 bases between. Germline values: CDR1 SEHNR, CDR2 FQNEAQ (reference sequence). CDR3 bases: TGTGCCAGCAGCTCGGACGTCCAGAACTATGGCTACACCTTC. Its protein product is CASSSDVQNYGYTF.

This clone was counted a few times. The rearrangement links TRBV7-9 to TRBJ1-4; 8 positions agree with TRBD1. The CDR3 has 16 amino acids. CDR1 is SEHNR, CDR2 FQNEAQ, per germline (reference sequence). Trimming took 5 bases from V and 5 from J; bases not matched to a gene: 10. The CDR3 protein is CASSDSRQGKNEKLFF. The CDR3 DNA is TGTGCCAGCAGCGATAGTCGACAGGGGAAAAATGAAAAACTGTTTTTT.

This clone turned up a few times. The V gene is TRBV19, the J gene TRBJ1-4; TRBD1 is a possible D gene (5 bases). Germline V gene data show CDR1 as LNHDA and CDR2 as SQIVND (reference sequence). Trimming took off 9 bases at V and 6 bases at J, with 17 bases between the two ends. There are 14 residues in the CDR3. The CDR3 bases are TGTGCCAGCGCGGGACTCCTGGGATATGAAAAACTGTTTTTT. This codes for CASAGLLGYEKLFF.

V usage is TRBV20-1 and J usage is TRBJ2-7, with D unresolved. Germline-derived CDR1 and CDR2 are DFQATT and SNEGSKA (reference sequence). The CDR3 covers 11 residues. V was pared by 4 bases and J by 13 bases, with 17 bases between. The CDR3 DNA is TGCAGTGCTAACCCCGGGTTCGGTGAATACTTC. This sequence encodes CSANPGFGEYF.

CDR3 in DNA: TGTGCCAGCACACAGGACCGGAGAGCGACTGGCTACACCTTC. The encoded protein is CASTQDRRATGYTF. The chain employs TRBV6-5 and TRBJ1-2, with D possibly matching TRBD1 (5 bases). CDR3 length: 14 amino acids. Germline V gene lookup returns CDR1 MNHEY and CDR2 SVGAGI. Trimming cost V 7 bases and J 7 bases, with 19 bases left between them.

The rearrangement links TRBV5-4 to TRBJ1-6, with D maybe TRBD1 (5 bases). This CDR3 is 15 amino acids long. Trimming took off 3 bases at V and 6 bases at J, with 13 bases between the two ends. Germline CDR1 and CDR2: SGHNT and YYREEE (reference sequence). The chain's CDR3 is CASSSDWGGNSPLHF. CDR3 nucleotides: TGTGCCAGCAGCTCTGATTGGGGGGGTAATTCACCCCTCCACTTT.

The chain uses TRBV2 and TRBJ2-5; 9 bases fit TRBD1. With V trimmed by 7 bases and J by 5 bases, 11 bases remained unmatched. CDR1 and CDR2 (germline): SNHLY, FYNNEI. The CDR3 covers 15 residues. The CDR3 DNA sequence: TGTGCCAGCACCCTCGGGACAGGGAAAGGGGAGACCCAGTACTTC. This encodes CASTLGTGKGETQYF.

The rearrangement joins TRBV18 to TRBJ1-5; 8 bases line up with TRBD1. The CDR3 sequence is 14 residues long. Germline V lookup: CDR1 KGHSH, CDR2 LQKENI. The V gene end was trimmed by 6 bases and the J gene end by 7 bases; junction bases not matched to a gene: 8. The CDR3 nucleotides read TGTGCCAGCTCCCCGACAGGGGAAGGACAGCCCCAGCATTTT. Its translation is CASSPTGEGQPQHF. The whole variable domain, filled in from reference TRBV18 and TRBJ1-5, reads NAGVMQNPRHLVRRRGQEARLRCSPMKGHSHVYWYRQLPEEGLKFMVYLQKENIIDESGMPKERFSAEFPKEGPSILRIQQVVRGDSAAYFCASSPTGEGQPQHFGDGTRLSIL.

V usage is TRBV5-1 and J usage is TRBJ2-3; D uncertain. Trimming removed 5 bases from V and 0 bases from J, with 10 bases in between. The CDR3 is 14 residues long. Germline V gene sequence: CDR1 SGHRS, CDR2 YFSETQ. The CDR3 DNA is TGCGCCAGCAGGGACGGCCCTAGCACAGATACGCAGTATTTT. This sequence encodes CASRDGPSTDTQYF. Full variable domain (outside the CDR3, taken from reference TRBV5-1 and TRBJ2-3): KAGVTQTPRYLIKTRGQQVTLSCSPISGHRSVSWYQQTPGQGLQFLFEYFSETQRNKGNFPGRFSGRQFSNSRSEMNVSTLELGDSALYLCASRDGPSTDTQYFGPGTRLTVL.

This clone was recorded only once. The V call is TRBV6-1, the J call TRBJ1-5; D gene ambiguous. CDR3 length: 12 amino acids. Germline V gene data show CDR1 as MNHNS and CDR2 as SASEGT. Trimming stripped 6 bases from V and 6 bases from J, with 9 bases between. CDR3 coding DNA: TGTGCCAGCAGCCGGGAGGGTCAGCCCCAGCATTTT. Translation gives CASSREGQPQHF.

The gene calls are TRBV7-8 and TRBJ1-2; no clear D. The CDR3 spans 15 residues. V gave up 1 base and J gave up 0 bases, with 9 bases separating them. Germline V gene sequence: CDR1 SGHVS, CDR2 FQNEAQ. The CDR3 here is CASSLVPAANYGYTF. In nucleotides, the CDR3 is TGTGCCAGCAGCTTAGTGCCAGCAGCTAACTATGGCTACACCTTC.

This rearrangement joins TRBV7-6 to TRBJ2-7; D ambiguous. This CDR3 has 13 amino acids. Germline CDR1 reads SGHVS; CDR2 reads FNYEAQ. The V end lost 1 base, the J end lost 5 bases, and 9 bases lay between the germline ends. CDR3 DNA: TGTGCCAGCAGCTTAGACGGTAGGGACGAGCAGTACTTC. Amino acid sequence: CASSLDGRDEQYF. The whole variable domain, remainder taken from reference TRBV7-6 and TRBJ2-7, is GAGVSQSPRYKVTKRGQDVALRCDPISGHVSLYWYRQALGQGPEFLTYFNYEAQQDKSGLPNDRFSAERPEGSISTLTIQRTEQRDSAMYRCASSLDGRDEQYFGPGTRLTVT.

The chain is built from TRBV9 and TRBJ2-2, with D perhaps given as TRBD1 or TRBD2 (6 bases each). CDR3 length: 17 amino acids. Per germline, CDR1 SGDLS and CDR2 YYNGEE. Trimming removed 0 bases at V and 4 bases at J, with 16 bases between. The CDR3 loop is CASSVGAGGGGTGELFF. CDR3 sequence (DNA): TGTGCCAGCAGCGTAGGGGCTGGCGGAGGGGGCACCGGGGAGCTGTTTTTT.

The chain joins TRBV11-2 to TRBJ1-2, with D perhaps matching TRBD1 (5 bases). Germline V lookup: CDR1 SGHAT, CDR2 FQNNGV. Trimming removed 1 base from V and 5 bases from J, with 20 bases in between. The CDR3 is 17 amino acids. The CDR3 DNA sequence: TGTGCCAGCAGCTTAGTTCGATCAGGGAGCTCCATTTATGGCTACACCTTC. It encodes CASSLVRSGSSIYGYTF.

About this clone itself: A junction boundary mismatches the germline segment, possibly from a read error. The V gene is TRBV7-7, the J gene TRBJ2-5; the D gene could be TRBD1 or TRBD2 (5 bases each). The CDR3 has 15 residues. Germline loops: CDR1 SSHAT, CDR2 FNYEAQ (reference sequence). CDR3 coding DNA: TGTGCTAGCAGCGCTAGGGACGGTGATGGGGAGACCCAGTACTTC. Amino acids: CASSARDGDGETQYF.

This chain connects TRBV19 to TRBJ1-2, with 7 positions matching TRBD1. The trim removed 5 bases at V and 6 bases at J, leaving 12 bases unmatched. The length of the CDR3 is 15 residues. The germline V gene has CDR1 LNHDA and CDR2 SQIVND (reference sequence). CDR3 region: CASSDRTGLTDGYTF. In nucleotides, the CDR3 is TGTGCCAGTAGTGATCGGACAGGACTCACCGATGGCTACACCTTC. Together with reference TRBV19 and TRBJ1-2, the CDR3 gives the full variable domain: DGGITQSPKYLFRKEGQNVTLSCEQNLNHDAMYWYRQDPGQGLRLIYYSQIVNDFQKGDIAEGYSVSREKKESFPLTVTSAQKNPTAFYLCASSDRTGLTDGYTFGSGTRLTVV.

This rearrangement joins TRBV28 to TRBJ2-3; tentatively, D is TRBD2 (6 bases). This CDR3 contains 14 residues. Between the trimmed V and J ends, which lost 7 bases and 4 bases, there was a span of 15 bases. The germline V gene encodes CDR1 MDHEN and CDR2 SYDVKM. The CDR3 here is CASKSGFIADTQYF. In nucleotides, the CDR3 is TGTGCCAGCAAAAGCGGGTTTATTGCAGATACGCAGTATTTT.

CDR3 sequence (DNA): TGCGCCAGCAGCCGGGCCAGCCAAGAGACCCAGTACTTC. Translation gives CASSRASQETQYF. The V call is TRBV5-1, the J call TRBJ2-5; no clear D gene. The ends were cut back, 4 bases at V and 1 base at J, with 8 bases in the middle. This CDR3 spans 13 amino acids. Per germline, CDR1 SGHRS and CDR2 YFSETQ.

V usage is TRBV28 and J usage is TRBJ1-1, with D uncertain. The V and J ends lost 0 bases and 3 bases respectively, with 14 bases between them. The CDR3 runs to 16 residues. Germline V gives CDR1 MDHEN, CDR2 SYDVKM. The CDR3 nucleotides are TGTGCCAGCAGTTTATGGGTCGGCAGCCGGGACACTGAAGCTTTCTTT. Translated: CASSLWVGSRDTEAFF.

In this sample, this clone turned up a few times. V usage is TRBV13 and J usage is TRBJ2-7; TRBD2 aligns across 15 bases. The CDR3 has 18 amino acids. Germline loops: CDR1 PRHDT, CDR2 FYEKMQ (reference sequence). The V segment lost 2 bases and the J segment 0 bases; nucleotides outside the gene matches: 5. The CDR3 coding sequence is TGTGCCAGCAGCTTACGGACTAGCGGGAGGGAAAGCTCCTACGAGCAGTACTTC. Translation: CASSLRTSGRESSYEQYF.

The rearrangement uses TRBV5-5 and TRBJ1-1; 8 bases match TRBD1. V was pared by 4 bases and J by 6 bases, with 11 bases of the junction left unmatched. The germline gives CDR1 SGHKS, CDR2 YYEKEE (reference sequence). The CDR3 totals 15 residues. The DNA of the CDR3 is TGTGCCAGCAGCACCCGACCCAGGGGGCGTGCTGAAGCTTTCTTT. As protein: CASSTRPRGRAEAFF.

V is TRBV25-1 and J is TRBJ2-7; D is uncertain. Germline V CDR1 and CDR2: MGHDK, SYGVNS. This CDR3 region has 12 residues. V was shortened by 4 bases and J by 3 bases, with 7 bases between the two germline ends. Written as DNA, the CDR3 is TGTGCCAGCAGTGTCACCGGCTACGAGCAGTACTTC. Its translation: CASSVTGYEQYF.

The chain is built from TRBV28 and TRBJ1-1, with unresolved D. The V end lost 2 bases, the J end lost 4 bases, and 11 bases lay between the germline ends. The CDR3 extends over 14 amino acids. Germline lookup yields CDR1 MDHEN and CDR2 SYDVKM. CDR3 in amino acids: CASSLPRHFTEAFF. As DNA, the CDR3 is TGTGCCAGCAGTTTACCCAGACATTTCACTGAAGCTTTCTTT.